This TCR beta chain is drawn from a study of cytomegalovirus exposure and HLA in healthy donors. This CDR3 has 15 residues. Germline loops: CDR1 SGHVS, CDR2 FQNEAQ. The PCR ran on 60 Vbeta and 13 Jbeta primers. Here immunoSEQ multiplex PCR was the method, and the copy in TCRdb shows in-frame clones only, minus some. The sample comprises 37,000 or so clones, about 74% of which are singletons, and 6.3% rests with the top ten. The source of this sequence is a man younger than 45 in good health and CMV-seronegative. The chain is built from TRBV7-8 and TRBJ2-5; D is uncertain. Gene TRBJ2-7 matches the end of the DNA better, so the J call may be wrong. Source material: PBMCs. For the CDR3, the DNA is TGTGCCAGCAGCTTAGCGGTATCCTCGGTTTACGAGCAGTACTTC. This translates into CASSLAVSSVYEQYF.